This entry lists 11 T cell receptor beta chains sequenced from one sample in a study of blood T cell repertoires in COVID-19. The table came from immunoSEQ multiplex PCR; TCRdb's copy has only in-frame clones and leaves some out. The sample includes about 210,000 clones, about 83% of them seen just once. Specimen: peripheral blood. The receptors here all came from a woman in her 50s with active or convalescent COVID-19.

This clone was counted a few times. This chain joins TRBV29-1 and TRBJ1-2; D is perhaps TRBD1 (6 bases). Germline CDR1 reads SQVTM; CDR2 reads ANQGSEA. With 3 bases removed from V and 8 bases from J, the gap between germline ends came to 10 bases. This CDR3 spans 11 amino acids. The CDR3 DNA sequence: TGCAGCGTTGACAGGGGATGGGGCTACACCTTC. It yields the protein CSVDRGWGYTF.

This chain joins TRBV10-3 and TRBJ1-1; 8 bases are shared with TRBD1. This CDR3 has 12 amino acids. With 4 bases clipped from V and 9 bases from J, the junction kept 4 bases outside the gene matches. Germline-derived CDR1 and CDR2 are ENHRY and SYGVKD. The CDR3 DNA follows: TGTGCCATCAGTGGACAGGGGCTACAAGCTTTCTTT. It is translated as CAISGQGLQAFF.

The chain employs TRBV28 and TRBJ1-2; D unresolved. CDR1 is MDHEN, CDR2 SYDVKM, per germline. The CDR3 extends over 15 amino acids. The V end was cut by 5 bases, the J end by 7 bases, with 20 bases between. The chain's CDR3 is CASSADGRIGGGYTF. CDR3 bases: TGTGCCAGCAGTGCTGACGGAAGGATAGGAGGTGGCTACACCTTC.

The chain recombines TRBV6-1 with TRBJ1-5, with a weak D call TRBD1 (5 bases). There are 16 residues in the CDR3. Germline assignment: CDR1 MNHNS and CDR2 SASEGT. V gave up 1 base and J gave up 6 bases, with 16 bases separating them. The CDR3, as DNA: TGTGCCAGCAGTGAAGGAGGAGGGCCGGGGGGTCAGCCCCAGCATTTT. Translation gives CASSEGGGPGGQPQHF.

V is TRBV27 and J is TRBJ2-7; no clear D. In germline, CDR1 is MNHEY, CDR2 SMNVEV (reference sequence). CDR3 size: 12 residues. Trimming pared 6 bases from V and 7 bases from J, leaving 13 bases between. This CDR3 reads CASSNYRWEQYF. CDR3 coding DNA: TGTGCCAGCAGCAACTACCGTTGGGAGCAGTACTTC.

This sequence joins TRBV3-1 (or the pseudogene TRBV3-2) and TRBJ2-3, with 11 positions matching TRBD2. Unmatched junction bases numbered 3, after V lost 4 bases and J lost 0 bases. The CDR3 loop spans 16 amino acids. The germline V gene has CDR1 LGHDT and CDR2 YNNKEL (reference sequence). Here the CDR3 DNA reads TGTGCCAGCAGCCTATTAGCGGGGGGGAGCACAGATACGCAGTATTTT. Protein sequence: CASSLLAGGSTDTQYF.

This chain links TRBV5-1 with TRBJ1-2, with no clear D. In germline, CDR1 is SGHRS, CDR2 YFSETQ. The CDR3 has 14 residues. The ends were cut back, 6 bases at V and 2 bases at J, with 14 bases in the middle. The CDR3 loop is CASTRFEGNYGYTF. The CDR3 DNA is TGCGCCAGCACCCGCTTTGAGGGAAACTATGGCTACACCTTC.

Here the CDR3 reads CASKVTGSEKLFF. The DNA for the CDR3 is TGTGCCAGTAAGGTAACAGGGAGTGAAAAACTGTTTTTT. This chain links TRBV19 with TRBJ1-4; weak D call: TRBD1 (6 bases). V lost 7 bases to trimming and J lost 7 bases, with 13 bases between them. Germline V gene data show CDR1 as LNHDA and CDR2 as SQIVND (reference sequence). CDR3 length equals 13 residues.

This chain connects TRBV28 to TRBJ1-5; no clear D. Looked up from germline, CDR1 is MDHEN and CDR2 is SYDVKM. V lost 8 bases and J 3 bases, leaving 11 bases between the germline ends. This CDR3 has 13 residues. The chain's CDR3 is CASHSQFNQPQHF. CDR3 in DNA: TGTGCCAGCCACAGCCAGTTCAATCAGCCCCAGCATTTT.

The chain links TRBV28 to TRBJ2-3, with TRBD1 as a possible D gene (6 bases). CDR1 and CDR2 from the germline V gene are MDHEN and SYDVKM. Trimming cost V 7 bases and J 2 bases, with 10 bases left between them. The CDR3 is 13 residues long. The CDR3 loop is CASIRDTTDTQYF. In DNA form, the CDR3 reads TGTGCCAGCATCCGGGACACCACAGATACGCAGTATTTT.

The chain employs TRBV5-1 and TRBJ2-2; possible D gene TRBD1, 5 bases. The germline V gene encodes CDR1 SGHRS and CDR2 YFSETQ. This CDR3 region has 15 residues. Deletions cut 2 bases from V and 1 base from J, with 9 bases between. The CDR3 DNA is TGCGCCAGCAGCTTACCTACAGGGAACACCGGGGAGCTGTTTTTT. Protein product: CASSLPTGNTGELFF. Looking up the rest from reference TRBV5-1 and TRBJ2-2 gives the full variable domain: KAGVTQTPRYLIKTRGQQVTLSCSPISGHRSVSWYQQTPGQGLQFLFEYFSETQRNKGNFPGRFSGRQFSNSRSEMNVSTLELGDSALYLCASSLPTGNTGELFFGEGSRLTVL.